The 8 T cell receptor beta chains given below trace back to one sample, sequenced in a study of TIL therapy for anti-PD-1-resistant metastatic lung cancer. The time point is: pre-treatment sample, taken before nivolumab and TIL therapy. This was the immunoSEQ v3 assay. Method: immunoSEQ multiplex PCR; TCRdb's copy keeps in-frame clones and lacks some. The sample lists tens of thousands of clones; 60% to 80% were seen once. The input for sequencing was blood, taken at baseline. The receptors come from a person aged 25 to 80 with non-small cell lung cancer.

This chain connects TRBV7-2 to TRBJ2-6, with D uncertain. Germline V lookup: CDR1 SGHTA, CDR2 FQGNSA. This CDR3 region has 14 residues. Trimming shortened V by 1 base and J by 4 bases, and 5 bases separated the two germline ends. The CDR3 DNA is TGTGCCAGCAGCTTAGATCAGGGGGCCAACGTCCTGACTTTC. Translation: CASSLDQGANVLTF.

The gene calls are TRBV18 and TRBJ2-5; 7 nucleotides agree with TRBD2. The CDR3 covers 13 residues. CDR1 is KGHSH, CDR2 LQKENI, per germline. J was trimmed by 5 bases and V by 3 bases; bases with no gene match: 3. The DNA of the CDR3 is TGTGCCAGCTCACCCGGACTAGGGGAGACCCAGTACTTC. Protein sequence: CASSPGLGETQYF.

The chain couples TRBV5-1 to TRBJ2-3; D may be TRBD2 (5 bases). V was trimmed by 1 base and J by 1 base, leaving 13 bases between them. The germline gives CDR1 SGHRS, CDR2 YFSETQ. There are 16 residues in the CDR3. The DNA of the CDR3 is TGCGCCAGCAGCTTGAATCGGGATCCAGGCACAGATACGCAGTATTTT. Residues: CASSLNRDPGTDTQYF. The full variable domain, its missing parts supplied by reference TRBV5-1 and TRBJ2-3, is KAGVTQTPRYLIKTRGQQVTLSCSPISGHRSVSWYQQTPGQGLQFLFEYFSETQRNKGNFPGRFSGRQFSNSRSEMNVSTLELGDSALYLCASSLNRDPGTDTQYFGPGTRLTVL.

Concerning this clone: Different DNA sequences within this sample yield the same CDR3. The chain links TRBV18 to TRBJ2-3; D is uncertain. Germline CDR1 and CDR2: KGHSH and LQKENI. Trimming removed 3 bases at V and 2 bases at J, with 6 bases between. This CDR3 has 13 residues. Here the CDR3 DNA reads TGTGCCAGCTCACCCCCCTCCACAGATACGCAGTATTTT. This codes for CASSPPSTDTQYF.

This clone appeared once. V is TRBV2 and J is TRBJ2-5, with a tentative D call TRBD1 (6 bases). Germline CDR1 SNHLY, CDR2 FYNNEI. The CDR3 extends over 13 amino acids. The V gene lost 2 bases and the J gene lost 4 bases, with 8 bases spanning the gap. CDR3 nucleotide sequence: TGTGCCAGCAGTGAACGCAGGGGAGAGACCCAGTACTTC. Protein sequence: CASSERRGETQYF.

There are a few counts of this clone. The chain joins TRBV7-2 to TRBJ2-7; D perhaps matches TRBD2 (7 bases). The CDR3 has 15 residues. V lost 5 bases to trimming and J lost 6 bases, with 20 bases between them. Germline V gives CDR1 SGHTA, CDR2 FQGNSA. Here the CDR3 DNA reads TGTGCCAGCAGCCCCCACCGCCGGGGGGCTGGCGAGCAGTACTTC. Protein product: CASSPHRRGAGEQYF.

This clone has more than one count but fewer than ten. V usage is TRBV7-9 and J usage is TRBJ2-7; TRBD2 agrees at 10 bases. CDR3 length: 13 amino acids. The V segment lost 4 bases and the J segment 12 bases; nucleotides outside the gene matches: 9. Germline loops: CDR1 SEHNR, CDR2 FQNEAQ (reference sequence). CDR3 loop: CASSSSGGGLLYF. The CDR3 bases are TGTGCCAGCAGCTCTAGCGGGGGAGGGTTATTGTACTTC.

This chain joins TRBV12-3 or TRBV12-4 and TRBJ1-1, with D unresolved. V was shortened by 6 bases and J by 4 bases, with 12 bases between the two germline ends. The CDR3 runs 13 residues. The CDR3 coding sequence is TGTGCCAGCAGACCGAACGGGATCACTGAAGCTTTCTTT. Protein product: CASRPNGITEAFF.